The clone carrying this T cell receptor (beta chain) came up many times. Not enrolled were patients with uncontrolled infection, other autoimmune disease, pregnancy or lactation. The data stem from a study of T cells in Graves' hyperthyroidism and ophthalmopathy. The investigators amplified TCR beta CDR3 regions from RNA transcripts. A first-round RT-PCR of the TCR CDR3 used the HTBI primer set. One entry per CDR3 protein, called by TCRdb with MiXCR from the multiplex PCR reads. The sample includes about 610,000 distinct CDR3 sequences, more than 45% of them seen just once. The source of this sequence is a woman younger than 30 with Graves' hyperthyroidism. Sequenced input: peripheral blood or thyroid tissue (not recorded which).

CDR3 amino acids: CATRDRTDGYTF. CDR3 nucleotide sequence: TGTGCCACCAGGGACAGGACAGATGGCTACACCTTC. This rearrangement joins TRBV24-1 to TRBJ1-2; 7 positions match TRBD1. The CDR3 contains 12 residues. The V gene end was trimmed by 7 bases and the J gene end by 6 bases; junction bases not matched to a gene: 4. The germline V gene has CDR1 KGHDR and CDR2 SFDVKD.